This is a list of T cell receptor beta chains from one sample in a study of cytomegalovirus exposure and HLA in healthy donors. Some clones are missing from TCRdb's copy, which holds only in-frame ones; the method was immunoSEQ multiplex PCR. The sample yields about 90,000 clones, about 69% seen once. Material: PBMCs. The receptors derive from a woman aged 18 to 35 in good health and CMV-seropositive. The CDR3 runs from the conserved cysteine through the conserved F or W. The order of the fields is V gene, CDR3 protein.

V gene: TRBV7-8
CDR3 protein: CASSYNRGEQYF

V gene: TRBV7-6
CDR3 protein: CASSPHPMGRQDNEQFF

V gene: TRBV27
CDR3 protein: CASRSVGQGNEQFF

V gene: TRBV10-3
CDR3 protein: CAIGQGTSGETQYF

V gene: TRBV19
CDR3 protein: CASSLGQGIYTGELFF

V gene: TRBV7-6
CDR3 protein: CASSLGGQGPRETQYF

V gene: TRBV2
CDR3 protein: CASSKEVDTEAFF

V gene: TRBV6-4
CDR3 protein: CASSPGREYAGANVLTF

V gene: TRBV29-1
CDR3 protein: CSVTSGRSSYNEQFF

V gene: TRBV7-3
CDR3 protein: CASSSGETQYF

V gene: TRBV6-1
CDR3 protein: CASSETGGANTEAFF

V gene: TRBV6-4
CDR3 protein: CASSEGGTGSYNEQFF

V gene: TRBV6-5
CDR3 protein: CASSYSRPAADEQYF

V gene: TRBV4-3
CDR3 protein: CASSQDLGQGIEQFF

V gene: TRBV4-3
CDR3 protein: CASSQDGTSGGLLPYEQYF

V gene: TRBV7-3
CDR3 protein: CASSQTSSGNTIYF

V gene: TRBV10-3
CDR3 protein: CAISPDSTRRKNTGELFF

V gene: TRBV7-2
CDR3 protein: CASSRRGETQYF

V gene: TRBV5-4
CDR3 protein: CAIKTGGPDTGELFF

V gene: TRBV28
CDR3 protein: CASRGQGVYYEQYF

V gene: TRBV27
CDR3 protein: CASSLASRVGELFF

V gene: TRBV12-5
CDR3 protein: CASGFGVAADTQYF

V gene: TRBV7-8
CDR3 protein: CASSLVRQETQYF

V gene: TRBV27
CDR3 protein: CASSITGYSNQPQHF

V gene: TRBV5-6
CDR3 protein: CASSLDLINTEAFF

V gene: TRBV2
CDR3 protein: CASKGTSTAGELFF

V gene: TRBV28
CDR3 protein: CASSLPGISGNTIYF

V gene: TRBV10-3
CDR3 protein: CAISEDRAYTQYF

V gene: TRBV4-1
CDR3 protein: CASSQYIGSLGLYGYTF

V gene: TRBV2
CDR3 protein: CASSVRGTGYTF

V gene: TRBV2
CDR3 protein: CASSGMGGGVLGNQPQHF

V gene: TRBV15
CDR3 protein: CATSRDKTGGNTIYF

V gene: TRBV29-1
CDR3 protein: CSVATGSGNTIYF

V gene: TRBV7-9
CDR3 protein: CASSSTGWGYTF

V gene: TRBV18
CDR3 protein: CASSPYFAGQGPYEQYF

V gene: TRBV19
CDR3 protein: CASSVGGFSNQPQHF

V gene: TRBV19
CDR3 protein: CASSDYNSYNEQFF

V gene: TRBV4-3
CDR3 protein: CASSRTYEQYF

V gene: TRBV4-2
CDR3 protein: CASSQEGDPGRGYTF

V gene: TRBV19
CDR3 protein: CASSPNFGEQFF

V gene: TRBV2
CDR3 protein: CASRTTVYNEQFF

V gene: TRBV18
CDR3 protein: CASSSRTSVNTDTQYF

V gene: TRBV15
CDR3 protein: CATSQDRIGQPQHF

V gene: TRBV18
CDR3 protein: CASTEGGRVTEAFF

V gene: TRBV6-1
CDR3 protein: CASSKGASENIQYF

V gene: TRBV6-5
CDR3 protein: CASSYGPGRTQYF

V gene: TRBV30
CDR3 protein: CAWSVGLAAYEQYF

V gene: TRBV28
CDR3 protein: CASSRPGTGTGNTIYF

V gene: TRBV13
CDR3 protein: CASSFRTTAYNEQFF

V gene: TRBV5-6
CDR3 protein: CASSRRDSATKLFF

V gene: TRBV29-1
CDR3 protein: CSVKTGDSYEQYF